This TCR beta chain was identified during a study of cytomegalovirus exposure and HLA in healthy donors. Study-level points and caveats: For most TCR beta V segments, an earlier analysis put the productive rate at about 90% or about 30% of the time. CMV serostatus was the only immune exposure information that was available. Later work found that TCR association rates differed between HLA loci; DRB1 had the most and HLA-C the fewest.

This clone appeared a few times. Its matching antigen is unknown. Likely unrecorded immune exposures existed in these nominally healthy donors. The PCR employed 60 Vbeta primers together with 13 Jbeta primers. The method was immunoSEQ multiplex PCR; TCRdb's version includes in-frame clones alone and lacks a portion of them. The data contain 95,000 to 150,000 clones, 15% to 20% of them singletons. The origin of this receptor is a female donor in good health and CMV-seropositive. Material: PBMCs.

CDR3 nucleotide sequence: TGTGCCACCCGCCAGGGGGCTACAGATACGCAGTATTTT. Translation gives CATRQGATDTQYF. This chain joins TRBV19 and TRBJ2-3, with 8 bases lining up with TRBD1. The CDR3 is 13 residues long. The V gene end was trimmed by 10 bases and the J gene end by 3 bases; junction bases not matched to a gene: 6. CDR1 and CDR2 from the germline V gene are LNHDA and SQIVND (reference sequence).